These T cell receptor beta chains were read from a single sample in a study of blood T cell repertoires in COVID-19. Sequenced by immunoSEQ multiplex PCR; TCRdb stores in-frame clones only, minus some. The sample yields approximately 210,000 clones, roughly 84% seen once. Sequences were obtained from peripheral blood. The receptors shown here come from a man in his thirties or forties with active or convalescent COVID-19. Both conserved end residues are part of each CDR3. A D gene is named only where the DNA matches it firmly. Clone size is not always given. Where it is, it says once, few, many or a class for expanded clones.

size: NA; V: TRBV6-2/TRBV6-3; J: TRBJ2-7; D: TRBD2; DNA: TGTGCCAGCAGTCGTAGCGGGAGGGCCGCCGCCTCCTACGAGCAGTACTTC; CDR3: CASSRSGRAAASYEQYF
size: few; V: TRBV2; J: TRBJ2-2; D: NA; DNA: TGTGCCAGCAGCGGCGATAGCTTCTCGAGCGGGGAGCTGTTTTTT; CDR3: CASSGDSFSSGELFF
size: NA; V: TRBV9; J: TRBJ2-3; D: NA; DNA: TGTGCCAGCAGCCTTGGCACAGATACGCAGTATTTT; CDR3: CASSLGTDTQYF
size: once; V: TRBV19; J: TRBJ1-1; D: NA; DNA: TGTGCCAGTAGTATAGGGGGGGTTACTGAAGCTTTCTTT; CDR3: CASSIGGVTEAFF
size: NA; V: TRBV6-6; J: TRBJ2-7; D: NA; DNA: TGTGCCAGCAGTTACGAGGTAAACGAGCAGTACTTC; CDR3: CASSYEVNEQYF
size: NA; V: TRBV29-1; J: TRBJ2-5; D: NA; DNA: TGCAGCGTTGGGGGACAACAAGAGACCCAGTACTTC; CDR3: CSVGGQQETQYF
size: NA; V: TRBV6-2/TRBV6-3; J: TRBJ1-4; D: NA; DNA: TGTGCCAGCAGCCGCGCAGGGGTGGCTAATGAAAAACTGTTTTTT; CDR3: CASSRAGVANEKLFF
size: NA; V: TRBV15; J: TRBJ1-5; D: NA; DNA: TGTGCCACCAGCAGAGGGGATGGCTGGTCGGGAGATAGGCAGCCCCAGCATTTT; CDR3: CATSRGDGWSGDRQPQHF
size: NA; V: TRBV6-2/TRBV6-3; J: TRBJ1-6; D: TRBD1; DNA: TGTGCCAGCAGTACCGGGACAGTCCGGCTTACCCTCCACTTT; CDR3: CASSTGTVRLTLHF
size: NA; V: TRBV6-6; J: TRBJ1-2; D: NA; DNA: TGTGCCAGCAACCTAAGGGGGTATGGCTACACCTTC; CDR3: CASNLRGYGYTF
size: NA; V: TRBV19; J: TRBJ1-4; D: TRBD1; DNA: TGTGCCAGTAGTGATGACAGGGGAATACCGGCAAATGAAAAACTGTTTTTT; CDR3: CASSDDRGIPANEKLFF
size: NA; V: TRBV6-5; J: TRBJ1-4; D: TRBD1; DNA: TGTGCCAGCAGCCTCTCAGGGGGAGGAGAAAAACTGTTTTTT; CDR3: CASSLSGGGEKLFF
size: NA; V: TRBV7-3; J: TRBJ2-3; D: NA; DNA: TGTGCCAGCAGCTTATATGGCACAGATACGCAGTATTTT; CDR3: CASSLYGTDTQYF
size: NA; V: TRBV11-2; J: TRBJ2-5; D: NA; DNA: TGTGCCAGCAGACCAGCGACAGGGCGGGGAGAGACCCAGTACTTC; CDR3: CASRPATGRGETQYF
size: few; V: TRBV28; J: TRBJ1-3; D: NA; DNA: TGTGCCAGCAGTTTTCCGGCCGGGAGCTCTGGAAACACCATATATTTT; CDR3: CASSFPAGSSGNTIYF
size: NA; V: TRBV1; J: TRBJ2-7; D: NA; DNA: NA; CDR3: CTSSQGVAGGIYEQYF
size: NA; V: TRBV12-3/TRBV12-4; J: TRBJ2-1; D: NA; DNA: TGTGCCAGCAGTTTAGACGAGGGTGAGCAGTTCTTC; CDR3: CASSLDEGEQFF
size: NA; V: TRBV29-1; J: TRBJ2-7; D: TRBD1; DNA: TGCAGCGTCCCTGGGACAGGGGGCTACGAGCAGTACTTC; CDR3: CSVPGTGGYEQYF
size: NA; V: TRBV27; J: TRBJ2-1; D: TRBD2; DNA: TGTGCCAGCAGTCTCCGACTAGCGGGAGCGTACAATGAGCAGTTCTTC; CDR3: CASSLRLAGAYNEQFF
size: NA; V: TRBV10-3; J: TRBJ1-5; D: NA; DNA: TGTGCCATCATTCGTGCGGCCGGTAGCAATCAGCCCCAGCATTTT; CDR3: CAIIRAAGSNQPQHF
size: once; V: TRBV2; J: TRBJ2-1; D: TRBD2; DNA: TGTGCCAGCAGGTCCGAAACACGACTAGCGAGAGGGAATGAGCAGTTCTTC; CDR3: CASRSETRLARGNEQFF
size: NA; V: TRBV4-2; J: TRBJ2-1; D: TRBD2; DNA: TGTGCCAGCAGCCAGGGGCCGGGACTAGCGGGGTACTATGAGCAGTTCTTC; CDR3: CASSQGPGLAGYYEQFF
size: NA; V: TRBV4-2; J: TRBJ2-6; D: NA; DNA: TGTGCCAGCAGGGGGCAGGGGCTTGGGGCCAACGTCCTGACTTTC; CDR3: CASRGQGLGANVLTF
size: NA; V: TRBV6-2/TRBV6-3; J: TRBJ1-4; D: NA; DNA: TGTGCCAGCAGTTACAGGGGTGCAACTAATGAAAAACTGTTTTTT; CDR3: CASSYRGATNEKLFF
size: NA; V: TRBV4-2; J: TRBJ2-3; D: TRBD2; DNA: TGTGCCAGCAGCCAACCCCCCAGGGGTCGGGGGGGCCCAGATACGCAGTATTTT; CDR3: CASSQPPRGRGGPDTQYF
size: NA; V: TRBV9; J: TRBJ1-3; D: NA; DNA: TGTGCCAGCAGCGTAGGACAGAACCAGGCTGGAAACACCATATATTTT; CDR3: CASSVGQNQAGNTIYF
size: NA; V: TRBV3-1/TRBV3-2; J: TRBJ1-3; D: TRBD1; DNA: TGTGCCAGCAGCTCCAACTACCCGACAGGGACCGGAAACACCATATATTTT; CDR3: CASSSNYPTGTGNTIYF
size: NA; V: TRBV5-4; J: TRBJ1-2; D: TRBD1; DNA: TGTGCCAGCAGTTGGACAGGAGTAAACTATGGCTACACCTTC; CDR3: CASSWTGVNYGYTF
size: NA; V: TRBV28; J: TRBJ1-5; D: TRBD1; DNA: TGTGCCAGCAGACCTACAGGGGTGGTTCAGCCCCAGCATTTT; CDR3: CASRPTGVVQPQHF
size: NA; V: TRBV15; J: TRBJ1-1; D: TRBD1; DNA: TGTGCCACCAGGATCGACAGGGTGGCGAACACTGAAGCTTTCTTT; CDR3: CATRIDRVANTEAFF
size: NA; V: TRBV25-1; J: TRBJ1-2; D: NA; DNA: TGTGCCAGCAGTGACCTTACAGGAGGGTATGGCTACACCTTC; CDR3: CASSDLTGGYGYTF
size: NA; V: TRBV5-4; J: TRBJ2-1; D: TRBD1; DNA: TGTGCCAGCAGCTTGCAGGGGGCGCCGTACAATGAGCAGTTCTTC; CDR3: CASSLQGAPYNEQFF
size: once; V: TRBV10-3; J: TRBJ1-2; D: NA; DNA: TGTGCCATCTGCCCGGGGGGCGACTATGGCTACACCTTC; CDR3: CAICPGGDYGYTF
size: NA; V: TRBV18; J: TRBJ1-3; D: NA; DNA: TGTGCCACCTCCCGGGACACAACTGGAAACACCATATATTTT; CDR3: CATSRDTTGNTIYF
size: NA; V: TRBV20-1; J: TRBJ2-7; D: TRBD2; DNA: TGCAGTGCTAGTCGACTAGCGGGACGGGAGCAGTACTTC; CDR3: CSASRLAGREQYF
size: NA; V: TRBV6-5; J: TRBJ1-5; D: NA; DNA: TGTGCCAGCAGTTACAGAGCAACCGGCAATCAGCCCCAGCATTTT; CDR3: CASSYRATGNQPQHF
size: NA; V: TRBV12-5; J: TRBJ2-2; D: NA; DNA: TGTGCTAGTGGTTTGGTACTGAACGCGAACACCGGGGAGCTGTTTTTT; CDR3: CASGLVLNANTGELFF
size: NA; V: TRBV11-2; J: TRBJ2-1; D: NA; DNA: TGTGCCAGCGCTGGTGGGGGAGGCTCCTACAATGAGCAGTTCTTC; CDR3: CASAGGGGSYNEQFF
size: NA; V: TRBV10-1; J: TRBJ2-7; D: NA; DNA: TGCGCCAGCACCCTAAAGGGGGACGAGCAGTACTTC; CDR3: CASTLKGDEQYF
size: NA; V: TRBV29-1; J: TRBJ2-1; D: NA; DNA: TGCAGCGTTGTGGGGGCTAATAGTTACAATGAGCAGTTCTTC; CDR3: CSVVGANSYNEQFF
size: NA; V: TRBV18; J: TRBJ2-5; D: TRBD2; DNA: TGTGCCAGCTCAGGTACTAGCGGGGGGTCGGCGGAGACCCAGTACTTC; CDR3: CASSGTSGGSAETQYF
size: NA; V: TRBV24-1; J: TRBJ2-1; D: TRBD1; DNA: TGTGCCACTATGACAGGGCCCCCGGACGAGCAGTTCTTC; CDR3: CATMTGPPDEQFF
size: NA; V: TRBV11-2; J: TRBJ1-3; D: NA; DNA: TGTGCCAGCAGCTCCCTGGGTGTGGTGCGTGGGGGCTCAGGAAACACCATATATTTT; CDR3: CASSSLGVVRGGSGNTIYF
size: NA; V: TRBV5-4; J: TRBJ2-7; D: NA; DNA: TGTGCCAGCAGCCAGGACACTCGCTCCTACGAGCAGTACTTC; CDR3: CASSQDTRSYEQYF
size: once; V: TRBV4-1; J: TRBJ1-4; D: NA; DNA: TGCGCCAGCAGGTGGGGCAGCCAGATTGCAACTAATGAAAAACTGTTTTTT; CDR3: CASRWGSQIATNEKLFF
size: NA; V: TRBV7-3; J: TRBJ2-3; D: NA; DNA: TGTGCCAGCAGCCCCTACCAGGGAGGACGCACAGATACGCAGTATTTT; CDR3: CASSPYQGGRTDTQYF
size: few; V: TRBV9; J: TRBJ1-1; D: NA; DNA: TGTGCCAGCAGCCCACAGGGTGCTGAAGCTTTCTTT; CDR3: CASSPQGAEAFF
size: few; V: TRBV6-2/TRBV6-3; J: TRBJ2-5; D: NA; DNA: TGTGCCAGCAGTTACTCGATCTTCTCGTCGCGCGCGGGGCAAGAGACCCAGTACTTC; CDR3: CASSYSIFSSRAGQETQYF
size: once; V: TRBV28; J: TRBJ2-5; D: NA; DNA: TGTGCCAGCAGCCCTTGGAGCAGGGCGAGGGAGACCCAGTACTTC; CDR3: CASSPWSRARETQYF